This T cell receptor beta chain was recovered during a study of cytomegalovirus exposure and HLA in healthy donors. In the study overall: The study placed about 81% of its roughly 410 genotyped donors in the Caucasian-associated ancestry cluster.

To note about this clone: Antigen specificity is unknown.

Study results and limitations: Later genetic work tied a missense DCLRE1C variant to beta-chain V and J trimming.

Regarding donors, all were healthy bone marrow donors. Primers: 60 Vbeta forward and 13 Jbeta reverse. Clones were sequenced by immunoSEQ multiplex PCR, and TCRdb holds only the in-frame ones, with some missing. The data contain about 130,000 clones, 77% of them singletons. Germline-derived CDR1 and CDR2 are SGHDT and YYEEEE. The CDR3 extends over 13 amino acids. The ends were cut back, 0 bases at V and 2 bases at J, with 6 bases in the middle. The chain joins TRBV5-6 to TRBJ2-7; D unclear. The source of this sequence is a man in his thirties or forties in good health and CMV-seronegative. The sample consisted of PBMCs. CDR3 nucleotide sequence: TGTGCCAGCAGCTTGGTTCGGGCCTACGAGCAGTACTTC. Amino acid sequence: CASSLVRAYEQYF. The full variable domain, with the rest looked up from reference TRBV5-6 and TRBJ2-7, is DAGVTQSPTHLIKTRGQQVTLRCSPKSGHDTVSWYQQALGQGPQFIFQYYEEEERQRGNFPDRFSGHQFPNYSSELNVNALLLGDSALYLCASSLVRAYEQYFGPGTRLTVT.